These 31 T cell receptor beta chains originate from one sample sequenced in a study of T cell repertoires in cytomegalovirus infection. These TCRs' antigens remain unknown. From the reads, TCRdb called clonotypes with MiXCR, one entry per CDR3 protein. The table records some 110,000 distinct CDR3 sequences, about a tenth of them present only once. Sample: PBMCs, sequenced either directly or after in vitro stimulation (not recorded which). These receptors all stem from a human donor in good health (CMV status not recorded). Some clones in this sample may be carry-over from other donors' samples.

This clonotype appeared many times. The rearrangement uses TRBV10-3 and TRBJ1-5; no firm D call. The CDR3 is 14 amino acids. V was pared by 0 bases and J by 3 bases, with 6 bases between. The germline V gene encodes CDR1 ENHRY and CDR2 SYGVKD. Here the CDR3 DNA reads TGTGCCATCAGTGAGTCCTCCTACAATCAGCCCCAGCATTTT. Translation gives CAISESSYNQPQHF.

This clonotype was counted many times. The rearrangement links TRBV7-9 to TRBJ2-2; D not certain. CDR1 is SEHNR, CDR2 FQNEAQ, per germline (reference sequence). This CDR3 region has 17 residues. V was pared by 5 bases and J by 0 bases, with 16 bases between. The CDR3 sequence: CASSVHRPGANTGELFF. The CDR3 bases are TGTGCCAGCAGCGTACACCGGCCAGGAGCGAACACCGGGGAGCTGTTTTTT.

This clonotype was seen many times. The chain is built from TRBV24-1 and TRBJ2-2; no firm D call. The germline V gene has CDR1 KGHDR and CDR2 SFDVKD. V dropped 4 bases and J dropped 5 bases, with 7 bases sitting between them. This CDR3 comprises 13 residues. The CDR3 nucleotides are TGTGCCACCAGTGACTCCCGGACCGGGGAGCTGTTTTTT. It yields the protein CATSDSRTGELFF.

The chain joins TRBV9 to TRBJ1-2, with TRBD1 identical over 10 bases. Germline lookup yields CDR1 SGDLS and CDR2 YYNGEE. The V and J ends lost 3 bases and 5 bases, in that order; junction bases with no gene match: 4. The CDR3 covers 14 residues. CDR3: CASSAEGQGYGYTF. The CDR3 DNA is TGTGCCAGCAGCGCGGAGGGACAGGGGTATGGCTACACCTTC.

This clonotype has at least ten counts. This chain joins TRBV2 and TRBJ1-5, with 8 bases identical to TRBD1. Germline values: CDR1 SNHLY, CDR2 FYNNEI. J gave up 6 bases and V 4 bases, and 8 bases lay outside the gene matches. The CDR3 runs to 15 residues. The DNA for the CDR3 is TGTGCCAGCAGTGGCGGGACAGGCCCTCCTCAGCCCCAGCATTTT. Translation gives CASSGGTGPPQPQHF.

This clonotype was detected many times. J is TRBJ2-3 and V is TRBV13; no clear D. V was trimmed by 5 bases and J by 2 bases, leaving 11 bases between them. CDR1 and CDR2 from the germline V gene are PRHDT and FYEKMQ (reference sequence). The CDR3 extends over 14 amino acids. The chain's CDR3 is CASSTVPFTDTQYF. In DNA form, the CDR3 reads TGTGCCAGCAGCACCGTCCCTTTCACAGATACGCAGTATTTT.

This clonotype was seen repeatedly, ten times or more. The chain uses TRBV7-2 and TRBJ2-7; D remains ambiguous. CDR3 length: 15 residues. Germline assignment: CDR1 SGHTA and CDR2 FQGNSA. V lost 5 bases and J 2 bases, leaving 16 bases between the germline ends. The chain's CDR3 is CASSQSPGGTYEQYF. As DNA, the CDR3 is TGTGCCAGCAGCCAATCCCCAGGCGGCACCTACGAGCAGTACTTC.

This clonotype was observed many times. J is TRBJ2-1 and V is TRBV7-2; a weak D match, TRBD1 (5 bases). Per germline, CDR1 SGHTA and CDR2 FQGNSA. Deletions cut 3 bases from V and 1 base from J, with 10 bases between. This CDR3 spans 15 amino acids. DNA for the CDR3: TGTGCCAGCAGCTTCCAGGGAACGTCCTACAATGAGCAGTTCTTC. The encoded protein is CASSFQGTSYNEQFF.

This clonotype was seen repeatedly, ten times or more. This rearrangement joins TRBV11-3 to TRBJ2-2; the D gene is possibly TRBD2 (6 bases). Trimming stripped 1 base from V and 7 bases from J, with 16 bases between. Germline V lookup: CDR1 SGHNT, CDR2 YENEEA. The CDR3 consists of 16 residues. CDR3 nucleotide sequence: TGTGCCAGCAGCTTAGCCTCCCCGGGAGTTGGCGGGGAGCTGTTTTTT. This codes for CASSLASPGVGGELFF.

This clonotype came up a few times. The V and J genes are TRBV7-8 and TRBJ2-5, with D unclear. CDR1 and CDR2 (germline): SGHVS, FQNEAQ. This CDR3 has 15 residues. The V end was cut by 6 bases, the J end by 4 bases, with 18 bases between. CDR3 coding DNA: TGTGCCAGCAGAGAATCGCAGCTGGGCTTAGAGACCCAGTACTTC. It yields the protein CASRESQLGLETQYF.

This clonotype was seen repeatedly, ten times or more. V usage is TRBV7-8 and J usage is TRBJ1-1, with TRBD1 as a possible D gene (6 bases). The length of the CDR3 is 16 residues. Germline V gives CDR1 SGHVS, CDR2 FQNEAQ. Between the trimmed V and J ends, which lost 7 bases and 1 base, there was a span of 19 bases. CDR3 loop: CASNPIGGAANTEAFF. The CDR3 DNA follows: TGTGCCAGCAACCCGATCGGGGGGGCAGCGAACACTGAAGCTTTCTTT.

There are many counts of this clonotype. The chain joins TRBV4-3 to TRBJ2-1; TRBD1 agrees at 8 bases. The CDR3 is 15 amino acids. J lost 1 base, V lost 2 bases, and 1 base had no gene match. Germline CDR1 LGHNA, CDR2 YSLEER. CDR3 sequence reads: CASSQTGGSYNEQFF. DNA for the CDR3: TGCGCCAGCAGCCAAACAGGGGGATCCTACAATGAGCAGTTCTTC.

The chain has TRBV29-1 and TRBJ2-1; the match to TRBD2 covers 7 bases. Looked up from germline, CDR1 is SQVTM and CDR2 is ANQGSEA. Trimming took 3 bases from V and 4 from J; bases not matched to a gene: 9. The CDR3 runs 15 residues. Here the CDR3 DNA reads TGCAGCGTTGAGGGTACGGGAGGCGTATACAATGAGCAGTTCTTC. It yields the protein CSVEGTGGVYNEQFF.

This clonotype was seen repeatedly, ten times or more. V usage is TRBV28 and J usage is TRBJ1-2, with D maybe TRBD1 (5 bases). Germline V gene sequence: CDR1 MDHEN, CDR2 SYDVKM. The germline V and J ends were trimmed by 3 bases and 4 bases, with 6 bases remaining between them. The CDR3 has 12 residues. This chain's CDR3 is CASSLTAYGYTF. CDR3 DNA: TGTGCCAGCAGTTTGACAGCCTATGGCTACACCTTC.

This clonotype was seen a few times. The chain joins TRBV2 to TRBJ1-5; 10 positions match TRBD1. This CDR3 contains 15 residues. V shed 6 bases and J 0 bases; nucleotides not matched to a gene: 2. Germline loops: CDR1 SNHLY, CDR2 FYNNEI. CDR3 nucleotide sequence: TGTGCCAGCAGAGGACAGGGGGTTAGCAATCAGCCCCAGCATTTT. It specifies CASRGQGVSNQPQHF. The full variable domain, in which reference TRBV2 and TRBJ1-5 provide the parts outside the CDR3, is EPEVTQTPSHQVTQMGQEVILRCVPISNHLYFYWYRQILGQKVEFLVSFYNNEISEKSEIFDDQFSVERPDGSNFTLKIRSTKLEDSAMYFCASRGQGVSNQPQHFGDGTRLSIL.

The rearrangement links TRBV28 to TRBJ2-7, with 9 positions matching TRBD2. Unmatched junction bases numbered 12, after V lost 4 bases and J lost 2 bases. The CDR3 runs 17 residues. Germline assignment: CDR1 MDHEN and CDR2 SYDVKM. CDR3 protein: CASSSIDRLAETYEQYF. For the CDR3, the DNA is TGTGCCAGCAGTTCCATTGACCGACTAGCGGAAACCTACGAGCAGTACTTC.

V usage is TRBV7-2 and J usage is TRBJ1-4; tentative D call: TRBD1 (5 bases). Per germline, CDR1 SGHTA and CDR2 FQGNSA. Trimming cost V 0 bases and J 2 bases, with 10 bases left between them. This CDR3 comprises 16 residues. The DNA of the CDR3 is TGTGCCAGCAGCTTAGCCCTCGGGGGTACTAATGAAAAACTGTTTTTT. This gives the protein CASSLALGGTNEKLFF. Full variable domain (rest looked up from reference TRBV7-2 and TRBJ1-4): GAGVSQSPSNKVTEKGKDVELRCDPISGHTALYWYRQSLGQGLEFLIYFQGNSAPDKSGLPSDRFSAERTGGSVSTLTIQRTQQEDSAVYLCASSLALGGTNEKLFFGSGTQLSVL.

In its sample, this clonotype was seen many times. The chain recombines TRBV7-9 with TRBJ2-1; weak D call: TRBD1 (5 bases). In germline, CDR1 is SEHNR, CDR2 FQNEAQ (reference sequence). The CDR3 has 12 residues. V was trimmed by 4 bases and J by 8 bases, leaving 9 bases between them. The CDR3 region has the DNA TGTGCCAGCAGCTCCGACAGAGATGAGCAGTTCTTC. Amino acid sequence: CASSSDRDEQFF.

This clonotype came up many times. As DNA, the CDR3 is TGTGCCAGCAGTTTATGGGACAGGGCAGATACGCAGTATTTT. It is translated as CASSLWDRADTQYF. This rearrangement joins TRBV28 to TRBJ2-3, with TRBD1 matching 8 bases. Germline V gene sequence: CDR1 MDHEN, CDR2 SYDVKM. J was trimmed by 4 bases and V by 0 bases; bases with no gene match: 0. The CDR3 totals 14 residues.

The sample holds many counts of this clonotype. The CDR3 nucleotides are TGTGCCAGCAGTTTCCTACTTGGAGATACGCAGTATTTT. It encodes CASSFLLGDTQYF. The chain employs TRBV6-2 or TRBV6-3 and TRBJ2-3; no definite D call. This CDR3 is 13 amino acids long. Trimming removed 4 bases from V and 5 bases from J, with 10 bases in between. In germline, CDR1 is MNHEY, CDR2 SVGEGT.

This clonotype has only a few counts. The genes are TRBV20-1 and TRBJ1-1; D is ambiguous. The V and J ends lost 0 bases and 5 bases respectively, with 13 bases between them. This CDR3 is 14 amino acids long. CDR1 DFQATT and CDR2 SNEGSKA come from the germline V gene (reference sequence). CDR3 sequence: CSARDLGIWTEAFF. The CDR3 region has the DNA TGCAGTGCTAGAGATCTCGGAATTTGGACTGAAGCTTTCTTT.

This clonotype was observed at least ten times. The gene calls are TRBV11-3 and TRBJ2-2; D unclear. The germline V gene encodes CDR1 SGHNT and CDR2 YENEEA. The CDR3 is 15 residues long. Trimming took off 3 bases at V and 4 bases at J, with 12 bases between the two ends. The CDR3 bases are TGTGCCAGCAGCTTGAGCCCTCCGGGCACCGGGGAGCTGTTTTTT. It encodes CASSLSPPGTGELFF.

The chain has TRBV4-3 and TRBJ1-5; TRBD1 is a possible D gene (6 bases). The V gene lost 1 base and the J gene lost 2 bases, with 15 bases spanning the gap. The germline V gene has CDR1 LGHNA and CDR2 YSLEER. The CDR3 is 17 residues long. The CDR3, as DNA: TGCGCCAGCAGCCAAGTAGGGGGGGCGAAGGGCAATCAGCCCCAGCATTTT. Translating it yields CASSQVGGAKGNQPQHF.

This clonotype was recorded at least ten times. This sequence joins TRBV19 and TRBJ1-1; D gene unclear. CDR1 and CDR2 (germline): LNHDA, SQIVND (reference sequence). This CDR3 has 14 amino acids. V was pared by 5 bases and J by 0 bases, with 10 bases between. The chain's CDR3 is CASSPAGLNTEAFF. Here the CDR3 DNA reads TGTGCCAGTAGTCCCGCAGGTCTGAACACTGAAGCTTTCTTT.

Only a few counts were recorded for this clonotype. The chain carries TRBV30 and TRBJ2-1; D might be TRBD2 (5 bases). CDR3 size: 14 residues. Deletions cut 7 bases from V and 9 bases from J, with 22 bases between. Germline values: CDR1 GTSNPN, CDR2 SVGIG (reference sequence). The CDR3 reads CASLLRSGIGEQFF. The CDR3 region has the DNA TGTGCCTCCCTTCTCAGGTCCGGGATCGGTGAGCAGTTCTTC.

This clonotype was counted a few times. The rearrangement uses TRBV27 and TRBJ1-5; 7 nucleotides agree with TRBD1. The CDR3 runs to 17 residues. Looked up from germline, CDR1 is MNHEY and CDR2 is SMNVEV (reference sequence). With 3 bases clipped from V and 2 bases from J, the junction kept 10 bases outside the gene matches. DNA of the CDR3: TGTGCCAGCAGTTTCCCGGGACAGCGAAAGGGCAATCAGCCCCAGCATTTT. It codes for CASSFPGQRKGNQPQHF.

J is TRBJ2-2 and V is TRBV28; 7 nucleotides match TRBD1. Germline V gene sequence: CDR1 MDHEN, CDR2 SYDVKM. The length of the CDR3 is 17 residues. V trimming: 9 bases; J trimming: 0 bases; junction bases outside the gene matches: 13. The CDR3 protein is CASRQVPDRSNTGELFF. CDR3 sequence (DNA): TGTGCCAGTCGCCAGGTACCGGACAGGTCGAACACCGGGGAGCTGTTTTTT. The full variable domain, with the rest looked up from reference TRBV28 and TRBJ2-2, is DVKVTQSSRYLVKRTGEKVFLECVQDMDHENMFWYRQDPGLGLRLIYFSYDVKMKEKGDIPEGYSVSREKKERFSLILESASTNQTSMYLCASRQVPDRSNTGELFFGEGSRLTVL.

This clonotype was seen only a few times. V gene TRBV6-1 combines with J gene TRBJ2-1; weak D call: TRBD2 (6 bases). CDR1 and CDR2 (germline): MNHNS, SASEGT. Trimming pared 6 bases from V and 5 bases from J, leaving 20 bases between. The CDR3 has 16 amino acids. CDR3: CASSPGDLAINNEQFF. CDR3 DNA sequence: TGTGCCAGCAGCCCGGGGGACCTAGCAATAAACAATGAGCAGTTCTTC.

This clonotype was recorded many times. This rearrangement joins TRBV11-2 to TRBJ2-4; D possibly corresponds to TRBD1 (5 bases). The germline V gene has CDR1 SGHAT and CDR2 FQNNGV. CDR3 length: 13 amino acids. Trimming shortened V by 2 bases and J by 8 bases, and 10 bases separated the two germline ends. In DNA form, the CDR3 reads TGTGCCAGCAGCTTACAGGCCAGGGACATTCAGTACTTC. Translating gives CASSLQARDIQYF.

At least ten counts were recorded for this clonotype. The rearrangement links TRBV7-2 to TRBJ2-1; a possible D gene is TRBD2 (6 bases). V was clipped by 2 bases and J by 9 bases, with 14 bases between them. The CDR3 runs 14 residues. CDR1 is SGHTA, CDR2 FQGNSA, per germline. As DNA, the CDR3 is TGTGCCAGCAGCTTATCCATAATCGGGAGTGAGCAGTTCTTC. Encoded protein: CASSLSIIGSEQFF. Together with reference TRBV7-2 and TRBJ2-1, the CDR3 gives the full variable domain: GAGVSQSPSNKVTEKGKDVELRCDPISGHTALYWYRQSLGQGLEFLIYFQGNSAPDKSGLPSDRFSAERTGGSVSTLTIQRTQQEDSAVYLCASSLSIIGSEQFFGPGTRLTVL.

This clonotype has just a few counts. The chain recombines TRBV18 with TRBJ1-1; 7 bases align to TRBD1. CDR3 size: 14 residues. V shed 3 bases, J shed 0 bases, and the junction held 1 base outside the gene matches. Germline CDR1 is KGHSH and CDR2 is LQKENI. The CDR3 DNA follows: TGTGCCAGCTCACCGGGACAGATGAACACTGAAGCTTTCTTT. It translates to CASSPGQMNTEAFF.